This section outlines one T cell receptor (beta chain) sequence together with its context. Under the authors' procedure: Amplification of reference gene primers provided the estimated nucleated cell counts. The data were produced by immunoSEQ multiplex PCR, yet TCRdb's version contains in-frame clones alone and is incomplete. V and J calls and clone size follow that table, whereas D and trimming were derived from the DNA. The table shows 91,000 or so clones, with more than 70% occurring only once. The data are from a study of blood T cell repertoires in COVID-19. Overall study: Samples of COVID-19 (acute and convalescent) were obtained from the United States, Italy and Spain. The analysed material was cDNA or gDNA that came from T cells, B-cell-depleted T cells, or PBMCs.

The source is an older woman in a cohort sampled during active or convalescent COVID-19. Sequenced: peripheral blood.

CDR3 sequence reads: CASFQGHEQYF. CDR3 nucleotides: TGCGCCAGCTTCCAGGGGCACGAGCAGTACTTC. The rearrangement joins TRBV10-2 to TRBJ2-7, with D maybe TRBD1 (6 bases). The CDR3 sequence is 11 residues long. CDR1 and CDR2 from the germline V gene are WSHSY and SAAADI. The V end was cut by 8 bases, the J end by 5 bases, with 10 bases between.